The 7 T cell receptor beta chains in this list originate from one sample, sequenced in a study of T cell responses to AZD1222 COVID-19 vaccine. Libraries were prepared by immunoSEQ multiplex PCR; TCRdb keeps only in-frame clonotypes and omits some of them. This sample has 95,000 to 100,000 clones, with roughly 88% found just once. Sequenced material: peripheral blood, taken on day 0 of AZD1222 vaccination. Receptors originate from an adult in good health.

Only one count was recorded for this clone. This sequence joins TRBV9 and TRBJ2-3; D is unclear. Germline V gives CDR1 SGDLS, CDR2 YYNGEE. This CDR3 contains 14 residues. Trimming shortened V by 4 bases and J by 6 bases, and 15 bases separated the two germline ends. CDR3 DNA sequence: TGTGCCAGCAGCCCATCCGCTCATGATGATACGCAGTATTTT. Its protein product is CASSPSAHDDTQYF.

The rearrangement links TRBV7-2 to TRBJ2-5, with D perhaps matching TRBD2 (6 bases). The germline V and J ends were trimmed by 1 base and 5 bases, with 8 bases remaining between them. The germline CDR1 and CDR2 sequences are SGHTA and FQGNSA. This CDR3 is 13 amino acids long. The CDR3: CASSLVGRETQYF. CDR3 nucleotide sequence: TGTGCCAGCAGCTTAGTAGGGAGGGAGACCCAGTACTTC.

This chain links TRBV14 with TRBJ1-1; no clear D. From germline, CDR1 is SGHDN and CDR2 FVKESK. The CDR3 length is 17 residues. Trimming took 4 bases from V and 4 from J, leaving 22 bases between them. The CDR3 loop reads CASSPFTATGGGTEAFF. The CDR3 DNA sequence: TGTGCCAGCAGCCCTTTCACAGCAACCGGCGGTGGCACTGAAGCTTTCTTT.

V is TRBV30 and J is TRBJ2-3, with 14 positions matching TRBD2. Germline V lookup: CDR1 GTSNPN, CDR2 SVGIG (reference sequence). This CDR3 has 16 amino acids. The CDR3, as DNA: TGTGCGGTGGGGACTAGCGGGAGAGGTAGCACAGATACGCAGTATTTT. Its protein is CAVGTSGRGSTDTQYF.

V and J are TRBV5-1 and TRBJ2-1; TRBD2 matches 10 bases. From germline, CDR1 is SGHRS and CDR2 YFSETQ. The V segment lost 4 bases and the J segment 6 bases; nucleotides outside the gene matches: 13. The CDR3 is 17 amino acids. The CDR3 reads CASSPTALAGLINEQFF. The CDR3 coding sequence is TGCGCCAGCAGCCCCACCGCACTAGCGGGACTCATCAATGAGCAGTTCTTC.

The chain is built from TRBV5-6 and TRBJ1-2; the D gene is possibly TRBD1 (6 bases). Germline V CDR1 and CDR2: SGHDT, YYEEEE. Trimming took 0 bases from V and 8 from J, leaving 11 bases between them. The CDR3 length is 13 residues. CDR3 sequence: CASSLAGARGYTF. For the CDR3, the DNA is TGTGCCAGCAGCTTGGCGGGGGCGCGAGGCTACACCTTC.

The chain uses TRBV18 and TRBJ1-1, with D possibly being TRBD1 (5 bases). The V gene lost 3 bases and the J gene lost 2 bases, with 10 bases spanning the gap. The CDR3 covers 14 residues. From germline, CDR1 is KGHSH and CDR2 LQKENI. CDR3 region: CASSPVRVNTEAFF. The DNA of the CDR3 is TGTGCCAGCTCACCTGTCAGGGTTAACACTGAAGCTTTCTTT.